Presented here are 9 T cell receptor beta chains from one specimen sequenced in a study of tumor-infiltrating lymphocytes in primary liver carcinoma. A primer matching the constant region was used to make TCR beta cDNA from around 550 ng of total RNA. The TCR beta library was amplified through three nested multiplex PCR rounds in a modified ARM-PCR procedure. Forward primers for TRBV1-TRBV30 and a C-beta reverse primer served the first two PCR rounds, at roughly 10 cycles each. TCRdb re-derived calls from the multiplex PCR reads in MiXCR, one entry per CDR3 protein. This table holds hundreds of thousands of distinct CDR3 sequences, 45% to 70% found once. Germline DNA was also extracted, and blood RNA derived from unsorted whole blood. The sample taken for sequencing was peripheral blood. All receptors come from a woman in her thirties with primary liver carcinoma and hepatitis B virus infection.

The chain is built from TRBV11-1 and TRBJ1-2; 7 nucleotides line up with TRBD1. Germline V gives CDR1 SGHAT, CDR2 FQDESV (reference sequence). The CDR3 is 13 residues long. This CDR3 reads CSSSARDSYGYTF. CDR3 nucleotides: TGTTCTAGCAGCGCCCGGGACAGCTATGGCTACACCTTC. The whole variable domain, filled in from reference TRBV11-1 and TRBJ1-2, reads EAEVAQSPRYKITEKSQAVAFWCDPISGHATLYWYRQILGQGPELLVQFQDESVVDDSQLPKDRFSAERLKGVDSTLKIQPAELGDSAMYLCSSSARDSYGYTFGSGTRLTVV.

Here the CDR3 reads CASSFDGPREDAFF. The CDR3 coding sequence is TGTGCCAGCAGCTTTGATGGCCCCAGGGAAGACGCTTTCTTT. The rearrangement uses TRBV11-3 and TRBJ1-1; a possible D gene is TRBD1 (5 bases). This CDR3 contains 14 residues. Germline V gives CDR1 SGHNT, CDR2 YENEEA. Deletions cut 3 bases from V and 11 bases from J, with 19 bases between.

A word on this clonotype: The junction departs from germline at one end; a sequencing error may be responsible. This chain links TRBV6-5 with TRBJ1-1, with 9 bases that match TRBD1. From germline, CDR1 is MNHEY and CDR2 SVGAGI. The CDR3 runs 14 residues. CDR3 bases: TGTACCAGCAGAAGGACAGGGGCGGGCACTGAAGCTTTCTTT. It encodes CTSRRTGAGTEAFF.

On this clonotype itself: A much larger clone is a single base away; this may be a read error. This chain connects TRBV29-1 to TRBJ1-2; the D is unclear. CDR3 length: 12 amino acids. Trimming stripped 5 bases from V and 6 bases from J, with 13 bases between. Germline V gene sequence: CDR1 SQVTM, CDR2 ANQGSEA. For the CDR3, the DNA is TGCAGCGTTAGATCGGTTGGAGATGGCTACACCTTC. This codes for CSVRSVGDGYTF.

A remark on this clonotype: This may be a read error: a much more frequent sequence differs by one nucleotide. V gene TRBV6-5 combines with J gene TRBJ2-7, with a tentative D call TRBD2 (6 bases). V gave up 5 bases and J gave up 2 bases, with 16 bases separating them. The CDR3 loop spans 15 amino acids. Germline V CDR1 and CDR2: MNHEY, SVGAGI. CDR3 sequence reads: CASSQTRFWAYEQYF. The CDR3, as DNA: TGTGCCAGCAGTCAGACTAGATTTTGGGCCTACGAGCAGTACTTC.

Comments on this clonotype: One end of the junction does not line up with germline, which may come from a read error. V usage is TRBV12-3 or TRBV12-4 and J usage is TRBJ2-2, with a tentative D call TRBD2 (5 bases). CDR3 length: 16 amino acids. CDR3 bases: TGTGCCAGCAGTTCGGGCGTCTCTCGCTGGGTCGGGGAGCTTTTTTTT. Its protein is CASSSGVSRWVGELFF.

In DNA form, the CDR3 reads TGTGCCGGCTGGCGAGGGGGGGCCGATACGCAGTATTTT. Protein: CAGWRGGADTQYF. The V call is TRBV12-3 or TRBV12-4, the J call TRBJ2-3; possibly TRBD2 for D (7 bases). CDR3 length: 13 amino acids. V was pared by 11 bases and J by 6 bases, with 18 bases between.

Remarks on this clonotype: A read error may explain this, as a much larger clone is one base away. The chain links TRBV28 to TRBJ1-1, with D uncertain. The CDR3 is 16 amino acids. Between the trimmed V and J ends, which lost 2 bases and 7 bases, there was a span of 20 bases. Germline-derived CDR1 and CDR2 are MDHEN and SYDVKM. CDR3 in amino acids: CASSLTGPPAVCEAFF. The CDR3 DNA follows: TGTGCCAGCAGTTTAACGGGCCCACCCGCAGTCTGTGAAGCTTTCTTT.

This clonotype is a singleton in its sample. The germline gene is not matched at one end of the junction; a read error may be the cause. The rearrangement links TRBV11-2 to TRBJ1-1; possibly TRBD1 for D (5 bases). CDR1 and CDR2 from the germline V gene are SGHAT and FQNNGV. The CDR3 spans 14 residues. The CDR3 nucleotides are TGTACCAGCAGCCCCAGGGTCTGGAACACTGAAGCTTTCTTT. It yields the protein CTSSPRVWNTEAFF.